The entry below gives a single T cell receptor (beta chain) sequence along with its context. The data are from a study of blood T cell repertoires in COVID-19. Turning to the study itself: In each case, the material was cDNA or gDNA derived from T cells, B-cell-depleted T cells, or PBMCs.

V lost 10 bases and J lost 2, with 11 bases in between. This CDR3 has 12 residues. Germline V gives CDR1 MNHEY, CDR2 SVGAGI. Original processing notes: Reference gene primer amplification in the assay estimated nucleated cell counts. Some clones are missing from TCRdb's copy, which holds only in-frame ones; the method was immunoSEQ multiplex PCR. That table supplies the V and J calls and clone size; D and trimming were determined from the DNA. Here the sample spans 140,000 or so clones, 85% to 90% being singletons. This clonotype originated in a woman between 45 and 65 years old with active or convalescent COVID-19. The chain employs TRBV6-5 and TRBJ1-1, with D possibly matching TRBD1 (5 bases). The sequencing sample was made of peripheral blood. Here the CDR3 reads CATLTVNTEAFF. CDR3 nucleotides: TGTGCCACTCTGACAGTAAACACTGAAGCTTTCTTT.